A single sample gave rise to the 30 T cell receptor beta chains below, sequenced in a study of blood T cell repertoires in COVID-19. Data came from immunoSEQ multiplex PCR; TCRdb stores just in-frame clones and leaves some out. The repertoire has 250,000 to 400,000 clones, more than 70% of them found once; the top ten carry approximately 1.8%. The sample comprised peripheral blood. The receptors shown here come from a woman aged 25 to 39 with COVID-19, enrolled during active disease.

The gene calls are TRBV29-1 and TRBJ2-1; 11 nucleotides line up with TRBD1. In germline, CDR1 is SQVTM, CDR2 ANQGSEA. The CDR3 is made up of 15 amino acids. V gave up 3 bases and J gave up 9 bases; unmatched junction bases: 10. CDR3 in DNA: TGCAGCGTTGATCGGCTGGGACAGGGGGGTCGTGAGCAGTTCTTC. It codes for CSVDRLGQGGREQFF.

For the CDR3, the DNA is TGTGCCAGCAGTTTAACCGGGACAGGGGTTAGCTATGGCTACACCTTC. It is translated as CASSLTGTGVSYGYTF. The chain carries TRBV27 and TRBJ1-2, with 10 positions matching TRBD1. V lost 2 bases and J lost 4; bases outside the gene matches: 7. Germline-derived CDR1 and CDR2 are MNHEY and SMNVEV (reference sequence). The CDR3 has 16 amino acids.

The rearrangement uses TRBV3-1 (or the pseudogene TRBV3-2) and TRBJ1-2; D gene uncertain. The CDR3 is made up of 15 amino acids. The germline gives CDR1 LGHDT, CDR2 YNNKEL (reference sequence). Trimming took off 1 base at V and 4 bases at J, with 13 bases between the two ends. The CDR3: CASSQGERATYGYTF. DNA of the CDR3: TGTGCCAGCAGCCAAGGCGAGAGGGCTACCTATGGCTACACCTTC.

In this sample, this clone turned up once. This chain links TRBV19 with TRBJ1-5; no firm D call. Trimming left V 2 bases short and J 0 bases short, with 14 bases between. Germline CDR1 LNHDA, CDR2 SQIVND (reference sequence). The CDR3 loop spans 17 amino acids. The CDR3, as DNA: TGTGCCAGTAGTATAACTGGCGGAACCAATAGCAATCAGCCCCAGCATTTT. Translating gives CASSITGGTNSNQPQHF. Full variable domain (outside the CDR3, taken from reference TRBV19 and TRBJ1-5): DGGITQSPKYLFRKEGQNVTLSCEQNLNHDAMYWYRQDPGQGLRLIYYSQIVNDFQKGDIAEGYSVSREKKESFPLTVTSAQKNPTAFYLCASSITGGTNSNQPQHFGDGTRLSIL.

CDR3: CASTPDRSYTDTQYF. CDR3 DNA: TGTGCCAGCACCCCGGACAGGTCCTACACAGATACGCAGTATTTT. The chain links TRBV2 to TRBJ2-3, with TRBD1 matching 7 bases. Germline-derived CDR1 and CDR2 are SNHLY and FYNNEI. The CDR3 totals 15 residues. J gave up 2 bases and V 7 bases, and 9 bases lay outside the gene matches.

This chain connects TRBV7-8 to TRBJ2-7; perhaps TRBD2 as D (6 bases). The V end was cut by 2 bases, the J end by 7 bases, with 18 bases between. This CDR3 has 15 amino acids. The V gene's germline CDR1 is SGHVS and CDR2 FQNEAQ. In nucleotides, the CDR3 is TGTGCCAGCAGCTTAAGCGGGCTAGCGACCTTGGAGCAGTACTTC. It is translated as CASSLSGLATLEQYF.

The genes are TRBV29-1 and TRBJ1-2; perhaps TRBD1 as D (5 bases). The CDR3 extends over 12 amino acids. The V end lost 5 bases, the J end lost 4 bases, and 11 bases lay between the germline ends. Germline CDR1 is SQVTM and CDR2 is ANQGSEA. The CDR3 region has the DNA TGCAGCGTTCCCTCCCAGGGCTATGGCTACACCTTC. Protein sequence: CSVPSQGYGYTF.

V gene TRBV19 combines with J gene TRBJ2-1, with 9 bases that match TRBD1. V lost 6 bases and J lost 7; bases outside the gene matches: 4. The CDR3 runs 13 residues. Germline-derived CDR1 and CDR2 are LNHDA and SQIVND (reference sequence). The DNA of the CDR3 is TGTGCCAGTAGCTATGGACAGGGGAATGAGCAGTTCTTC. Translation gives CASSYGQGNEQFF.

The gene calls are TRBV11-2 and TRBJ1-2; TRBD1 agrees at 9 bases. Germline V gives CDR1 SGHAT, CDR2 FQNNGV. Losses at the gene ends were 4 bases for V and 3 bases for J; bases not matched to a gene: 6. This CDR3 has 15 amino acids. The CDR3 DNA reads TGTGCCAGCAGCTCGACAGGGGGTAGGGACTATGGCTACACCTTC. Its translation is CASSSTGGRDYGYTF. The variable domain in full, completed from reference TRBV11-2 and TRBJ1-2, reads EAGVAQSPRYKIIEKRQSVAFWCNPISGHATLYWYQQILGQGPKLLIQFQNNGVVDDSQLPKDRFSAERLKGVDSTLKIQPAKLEDSAVYLCASSSTGGRDYGYTFGSGTRLTVV.

The J gene is TRBJ1-2, the V gene TRBV4-1, with D unresolved. CDR1 is MGHRA, CDR2 YSYEKL, per germline. V lost 0 bases and J 5 bases, leaving 10 bases between the germline ends. CDR3 size: 14 residues. CDR3 region: CASSQDPAGYGYTF. As DNA, the CDR3 is TGCGCCAGCAGCCAAGATCCCGCGGGATATGGCTACACCTTC.

This clone was seen a single time. The V gene is TRBV6-5, the J gene TRBJ1-2; no reliable D call. V was shortened by 6 bases and J by 5 bases, with 19 bases between the two germline ends. This CDR3 has 15 residues. The germline V gene has CDR1 MNHEY and CDR2 SVGAGI. Written as DNA, the CDR3 is TGTGCCAGCAGCTCAATTATGACTAAACCTTATGGCTACACCTTC. It specifies CASSSIMTKPYGYTF.

The chain uses TRBV9 and TRBJ1-1; 8 nucleotides line up with TRBD1. With V trimmed by 0 bases and J by 5 bases, 6 bases remained unmatched. The length of the CDR3 is 15 residues. Germline V gene sequence: CDR1 SGDLS, CDR2 YYNGEE. As DNA, the CDR3 is TGTGCCAGCAGCGTAGGGGGCAGGGGGCGAACTGAAGCTTTCTTT. Translating gives CASSVGGRGRTEAFF.

The V call is TRBV28, the J call TRBJ2-2, with TRBD2 matching 10 bases. This CDR3 contains 14 residues. V dropped 8 bases and J dropped 2; count of bases not matched to a gene: 2. The germline CDR1 and CDR2 sequences are MDHEN and SYDVKM. CDR3 protein: CASQRGGNTGELFF. CDR3 DNA: TGTGCCAGCCAGCGGGGGGGCAACACCGGGGAGCTGTTTTTT.

The J gene is TRBJ2-7, the V gene TRBV15, with 8 bases lining up with TRBD1. Looked up from germline, CDR1 is LNHNV and CDR2 is YYDKDF (reference sequence). CDR3 length: 17 amino acids. The V gene end was trimmed by 0 bases and the J gene end by 7 bases; junction bases not matched to a gene: 14. The CDR3 DNA sequence: TGTGCCACCAGCAGAGATCTCGGGACAGGTGGAGTTGGGGAGCAGTACGTC. It is translated as CATSRDLGTGGVGEQYV.

The V gene is TRBV5-5, the J gene TRBJ1-4; 7 bases are a match to TRBD1. CDR3 length equals 14 residues. V trimming: 2 bases; J trimming: 6 bases; junction bases outside the gene matches: 4. The germline gives CDR1 SGHKS, CDR2 YYEKEE (reference sequence). The CDR3 loop is CASSLRDRYEKLFF. The CDR3 DNA sequence: TGTGCCAGCAGCTTACGGGACAGATATGAAAAACTGTTTTTT.

This clone was observed a single time. V usage is TRBV11-3 and J usage is TRBJ2-2, with a tentative D call TRBD2 (6 bases). Trimming took off 5 bases at V and 4 bases at J, with 14 bases between the two ends. Germline lookup yields CDR1 SGHNT and CDR2 YENEEA. The CDR3 has 15 residues. In DNA form, the CDR3 reads TGTGCCAGCAGCCGGGCTCAGGGAGGCACCGGGGAGCTGTTTTTT. This encodes CASSRAQGGTGELFF.

The genes are TRBV7-2 and TRBJ2-7; 8 positions match TRBD1. This CDR3 comprises 14 residues. Germline V gene lookup returns CDR1 SGHTA and CDR2 FQGNSA. The ends lost 4 bases at V and 1 base at J; junction bases unmatched: 3. The CDR3 region has the DNA TGTGCCAGCAGCTCCGGACAGGGTTCCTACGAGCAGTACTTC. It is translated as CASSSGQGSYEQYF.

The chain joins TRBV5-8 to TRBJ2-1, with 11 bases lining up with TRBD1. CDR3 size: 17 residues. The germline gives CDR1 SGHTS, CDR2 YDEGEE. The V gene end was trimmed by 4 bases and the J gene end by 0 bases; junction bases not matched to a gene: 6. Written as DNA, the CDR3 is TGTGCCAGCAGCAAAAGGACAGGGGGCTTCTCCTACAATGAGCAGTTCTTC. Translating gives CASSKRTGGFSYNEQFF.

V and J are TRBV19 and TRBJ2-3; 10 bases map to TRBD1. V shed 2 bases, J shed 6 bases, and the junction held 5 bases outside the gene matches. The CDR3 contains 15 residues. The V gene's germline CDR1 is LNHDA and CDR2 SQIVND (reference sequence). This chain's CDR3 is CASSIPGQGTDTQYF. CDR3 DNA sequence: TGTGCCAGTAGTATACCGGGACAGGGGACCGATACGCAGTATTTT.

The V and J genes are TRBV27 and TRBJ1-2; a weak D match, TRBD1 (5 bases). This CDR3 contains 13 residues. Trimming cost V 5 bases and J 8 bases, with 15 bases left between them. Germline V gene sequence: CDR1 MNHEY, CDR2 SMNVEV (reference sequence). The CDR3 region is CASSQRDAGGYTF. The CDR3 nucleotides read TGTGCCAGCAGTCAGCGGGACGCTGGGGGCTACACCTTC.

The J gene is TRBJ1-1, the V gene TRBV19; TRBD1 is a possible D gene (5 bases). V was pared by 1 base and J by 2 bases, with 8 bases between. The CDR3 has 14 residues. Germline CDR1 LNHDA, CDR2 SQIVND (reference sequence). The CDR3 loop is CASSIGQRNTEAFF. In nucleotides, the CDR3 is TGTGCCAGTAGTATAGGACAGCGAAACACTGAAGCTTTCTTT.

V gene TRBV5-1 combines with J gene TRBJ2-5; TRBD2 might be the D (5 bases). This CDR3 has 15 amino acids. Per germline, CDR1 SGHRS and CDR2 YFSETQ. V shed 0 bases and J shed 5 bases, with 14 bases lying between them. As DNA, the CDR3 is TGCGCCAGCAGCTTGGTCGTGGGCCGAGGGGAGACCCAGTACTTC. Its protein is CASSLVVGRGETQYF.

The rearrangement links TRBV28 to TRBJ1-6; 8 bases line up with TRBD1. V lost 6 bases to trimming and J lost 7 bases; unmatched junction nucleotides: 8. This CDR3 is built from 15 residues. Germline CDR1 and CDR2: MDHEN and SYDVKM. The chain's CDR3 is CASRRTGSRNSPLHF. CDR3 coding DNA: TGTGCCAGCAGACGGACAGGGAGCAGGAATTCACCCCTCCACTTT.

The V gene is TRBV10-3, the J gene TRBJ2-7; perhaps TRBD2 as D (7 bases). The germline V gene has CDR1 ENHRY and CDR2 SYGVKD. Trimming took 2 bases from V and 4 from J, leaving 9 bases between them. The CDR3 loop spans 13 amino acids. CDR3 coding DNA: TGTGCCATCAGTGAGCGGGGGGCGTACGAGCAGTACGTC. It codes for CAISERGAYEQYV.

This clone was detected only once. The rearrangement joins TRBV4-1 to TRBJ1-1, with a possible D match to TRBD1 (5 bases). This CDR3 comprises 13 residues. Germline V gene data show CDR1 as MGHRA and CDR2 as YSYEKL. The V end was cut by 4 bases, the J end by 9 bases, with 15 bases between. This CDR3 reads CASSPRVGEQAFF. CDR3 coding DNA: TGCGCCAGCAGCCCTCGGGTAGGGGAACAAGCTTTCTTT.

V and J are TRBV27 and TRBJ1-2; D unclear. V lost 0 bases and J lost 8, with 10 bases in between. CDR3 length: 13 amino acids. Germline CDR1 and CDR2: MNHEY and SMNVEV (reference sequence). The CDR3 region is CASSLSAQWGYTF. CDR3 coding DNA: TGTGCCAGCAGTTTATCCGCCCAGTGGGGCTACACCTTC.

The chain joins TRBV2 to TRBJ2-3, with D possibly matching TRBD2 (6 bases). Germline V lookup: CDR1 SNHLY, CDR2 FYNNEI. This CDR3 has 15 residues. V lost 6 bases and J lost 1, with 14 bases in between. The CDR3 loop reads CASRGTLAGTDTQYF. The CDR3 DNA reads TGTGCCAGCAGGGGTACTTTAGCGGGCACAGATACGCAGTATTTT.

A single count supports this clone. The rearrangement uses TRBV6-2 or TRBV6-3 and TRBJ1-2, with D maybe TRBD1 (6 bases). Germline values: CDR1 MNHEY, CDR2 SVGEGT. V lost 4 bases and J lost 3, with 15 bases in between. This CDR3 region has 15 residues. CDR3 loop: CASSSNGQIYYGYTF. The CDR3 nucleotides read TGTGCCAGCAGTTCGAACGGACAGATATACTATGGCTACACCTTC.

This clone was seen a few times. The chain recombines TRBV5-4 with TRBJ1-2; unclear D gene. Germline assignment: CDR1 SGHNT and CDR2 YYREEE (reference sequence). This CDR3 has 14 amino acids. V was cut by 1 base and J by 2 bases, with 9 bases left in between. The DNA of the CDR3 is TGTGCCAGCAGCTTGATAGGGAGGAACTATGGCTACACCTTC. This codes for CASSLIGRNYGYTF.

With respect to this clone: This clone may be a read error of a much larger clone one base away. The chain joins TRBV27 to TRBJ2-2; D unresolved. Germline-derived CDR1 and CDR2 are MNHEY and SMNVEV (reference sequence). Trimming pared 4 bases from V and 4 bases from J, leaving 4 bases between. The CDR3 loop spans 12 amino acids. The CDR3 region has the DNA TGTGCCAGCAGTTCCGTCACCGGGGAGCTGTTTTTT. Translated: CASSSVTGELFF.